These 15 T cell receptor beta chains originate from one sample sequenced in a study of cytomegalovirus exposure and HLA in healthy donors. Vbeta (60) and Jbeta (13) primers were used in the PCR. Repertoires were generated with immunoSEQ multiplex PCR, while TCRdb's copy carries only in-frame clones and drops some. The sample yields about 160,000 clones, roughly 78% seen once. Material: PBMCs. The receptors here all came from a man aged 35 to 55 in good health and CMV-seropositive.

This sequence joins TRBV6-5 and TRBJ1-4; the match to TRBD1 covers 7 bases. The trim removed 6 bases at V and 10 bases at J, leaving 11 bases unmatched. Germline CDR1 reads MNHEY; CDR2 reads SVGAGI. The CDR3 extends over 14 amino acids. CDR3 sequence reads: CASSQGGRVGKLFF. CDR3 bases: TGTGCCAGCAGCCAAGGGGGCCGGGTCGGAAAACTGTTTTTT.

This clone was picked up a small number of times. This chain uses TRBV6-1 with TRBJ1-5, with D uncertain. The CDR3 contains 14 residues. Trimming removed 2 bases at V and 2 bases at J, with 7 bases between. The germline gives CDR1 MNHNS, CDR2 SASEGT. CDR3 coding DNA: TGTGCCAGCAGTGAAATAGCAGGCAATCAGCCCCAGCATTTT. Its protein is CASSEIAGNQPQHF.

The genes are TRBV19 and TRBJ1-2, with D uncertain. In germline, CDR1 is LNHDA, CDR2 SQIVND (reference sequence). The CDR3 covers 14 residues. V was cut by 3 bases and J by 8 bases, with 16 bases left in between. CDR3 loop: CASSIREFVRGYTF. DNA of the CDR3: TGTGCCAGTAGTATCCGGGAGTTTGTGCGAGGCTACACCTTC.

The J gene is TRBJ1-3, the V gene TRBV18, with 10 nucleotides matching TRBD1. J lost 3 bases, V lost 3 bases, and 5 bases had no gene match. CDR1 is KGHSH, CDR2 LQKENI, per germline. CDR3 size: 16 residues. CDR3 region: CASSPTDRGHGNTIYF. CDR3 bases: TGTGCCAGCTCACCCACCGACAGGGGGCATGGAAACACCATATATTTT.

The gene calls are TRBV5-6 and TRBJ1-5; D is uncertain. V was shortened by 0 bases and J by 5 bases, with 9 bases between the two germline ends. CDR1 and CDR2 (germline): SGHDT, YYEEEE. The CDR3 length is 14 residues. The CDR3 DNA is TGTGCCAGCAGCTTGGTCGGGGTGGATCAGCCCCAGCATTTT. It codes for CASSLVGVDQPQHF.

The sample holds one count of this clone. J is TRBJ2-1 and V is TRBV29-1; D may be TRBD2 (7 bases). This CDR3 is built from 14 residues. Germline values: CDR1 SQVTM, CDR2 ANQGSEA. V was pared by 4 bases and J by 1 base, with 11 bases between. In DNA form, the CDR3 reads TGCAGCGTTGGGGGGGGCGATTCCTACAATGAGCAGTTCTTC. Translation: CSVGGGDSYNEQFF.

This chain links TRBV5-4 with TRBJ2-5; D ambiguous. CDR3 length: 14 residues. CDR1 is SGHNT and CDR2 is YYREEE in the germline V gene (reference sequence). Trimming shortened V by 4 bases and J by 0 bases, and 10 bases separated the two germline ends. CDR3 residues: CASSPRSHQETQYF. For the CDR3, the DNA is TGTGCCAGCAGCCCTAGAAGCCACCAAGAGACCCAGTACTTC.

This clone was counted only a few times. The chain employs TRBV7-9 and TRBJ1-1, with a tentative D call TRBD1 (5 bases). From germline, CDR1 is SEHNR and CDR2 FQNEAQ (reference sequence). V dropped 1 base and J dropped 5 bases, with 14 bases sitting between them. The CDR3 contains 15 residues. DNA for the CDR3: TGTGCCAGCAGCTTAGTCGGGGGTGAAAGGACTGAAGCTTTCTTT. Amino acid sequence: CASSLVGGERTEAFF.

The chain has TRBV6-5 and TRBJ1-1, with no clear D. V lost 2 bases and J lost 0, with 4 bases in between. The CDR3 spans 13 residues. CDR1 is MNHEY, CDR2 SVGAGI, per germline. The chain's CDR3 is CASSYSVNTEAFF. In DNA form, the CDR3 reads TGTGCCAGCAGTTACAGCGTGAACACTGAAGCTTTCTTT.

The chain recombines TRBV2 with TRBJ1-2, with D possibly TRBD1 on 5 matching bases. V lost 5 bases and J lost 0, with 10 bases in between. In germline, CDR1 is SNHLY, CDR2 FYNNEI. This CDR3 contains 14 residues. The CDR3 reads CASSRQTANYGYTF. The CDR3, as DNA: TGTGCCAGCAGTCGACAGACAGCTAACTATGGCTACACCTTC.

V and J are TRBV7-2 and TRBJ2-7; 9 positions match TRBD1. The V gene end was trimmed by 2 bases and the J gene end by 0 bases; junction bases not matched to a gene: 5. This CDR3 contains 16 residues. Germline V CDR1 and CDR2: SGHTA, FQGNSA. This CDR3 reads CASSLLGTGNSYEQYF. As DNA, the CDR3 is TGTGCCAGCAGCTTACTTGGGACAGGGAACTCCTACGAGCAGTACTTC. Complete variable domain (other parts from reference TRBV7-2 and TRBJ2-7): GAGVSQSPSNKVTEKGKDVELRCDPISGHTALYWYRQSLGQGLEFLIYFQGNSAPDKSGLPSDRFSAERTGGSVSTLTIQRTQQEDSAVYLCASSLLGTGNSYEQYFGPGTRLTVT.

The chain employs TRBV5-5 and TRBJ2-3; the D gene is possibly TRBD1 (5 bases). CDR1 and CDR2 from the germline V gene are SGHKS and YYEKEE (reference sequence). V was cut by 1 base and J by 4 bases, with 13 bases left in between. The CDR3 has 15 residues. CDR3 bases: TGTGCCAGCAGCTTGCCTCAGGGTTCGGCAGATACGCAGTATTTT. It is translated as CASSLPQGSADTQYF. The full variable domain, rest sourced from reference TRBV5-5 and TRBJ2-3, is DAGVTQSPTHLIKTRGQQVTLRCSPISGHKSVSWYQQVLGQGPQFIFQYYEKEERGRGNFPDRFSARQFPNYSSELNVNALLLGDSALYLCASSLPQGSADTQYFGPGTRLTVL.

This clone was seen a few times. The J gene is TRBJ2-2, the V gene TRBV7-2; D is uncertain. This CDR3 contains 16 residues. Trimming took 2 bases from V and 0 from J, leaving 10 bases between them. Germline V gene data show CDR1 as SGHTA and CDR2 as FQGNSA. CDR3 residues: CASSLWAESNTGELFF. The CDR3 region has the DNA TGTGCCAGCAGCTTATGGGCAGAATCGAACACCGGGGAGCTGTTTTTT.

This chain uses TRBV19 with TRBJ1-2, with 7 bases fitting TRBD1. V was clipped by 3 bases and J by 7 bases; unmatched bases: 5. The CDR3 has 13 residues. Germline loops: CDR1 LNHDA, CDR2 SQIVND (reference sequence). The CDR3 region has the DNA TGTGCCAGTAGTATGGCAGGGGGACTTGGCTACACCTTC. It encodes CASSMAGGLGYTF. Full variable domain (outside the CDR3, taken from reference TRBV19 and TRBJ1-2): DGGITQSPKYLFRKEGQNVTLSCEQNLNHDAMYWYRQDPGQGLRLIYYSQIVNDFQKGDIAEGYSVSREKKESFPLTVTSAQKNPTAFYLCASSMAGGLGYTFGSGTRLTVV.

The chain recombines TRBV15 with TRBJ1-3; 7 positions agree with TRBD1. Losses at the gene ends were 6 bases for V and 4 bases for J; bases not matched to a gene: 12. The germline gives CDR1 LNHNV, CDR2 YYDKDF (reference sequence). CDR3 length: 16 amino acids. The CDR3 nucleotides read TGTGCCACCAGTCCAACCCTCCGACAGGGCGGAAACACCATATATTTT. Residues: CATSPTLRQGGNTIYF.